These T cell receptor beta chains were read from a single sample in a study of response to subunit inactivated influenza vaccine. In TCRdb, the RT-PCR reads were re-called with MiXCR into one record per CDR3 protein. The sample shows some 480,000 distinct CDR3 sequences, roughly 9.8% of them seen only once. Sequenced material: PBMCs from blood, taken more than 35 days after vaccination. These receptors were collected from a man in his fifties who received an inactivated influenza vaccine. CDR3s include the opening cysteine and the closing phenylalanine or tryptophan. Each record gives: D gene, V gene, J gene, clone size, CDR3 protein, CDR3 DNA. D genes are given only for firm matches. A row's size may be missing; if present it is once, few, many or a size class.

.	TRBV5-5	TRBJ2-3	.	CASSLVGDKGNTQYF	TGTGCCAGCAGCTTGGTGGGGGACAAGGGGAATACGCAGTATTTT
.	TRBV3-1	TRBJ2-4	few	CASSQEGVADLAKNIQYF	TGTGCCAGCAGCCAAGAGGGGGTAGCGGATTTAGCCAAAAACATTCAGTACTTC
.	TRBV6-5	TRBJ1-1	few	CASSYEEGRLNTEAFF	TGTGCCAGCAGTTACGAAGAGGGACGTCTGAACACTGAAGCTTTCTTT
.	TRBV20-1	TRBJ1-6	.	CSAKIRDIGSYNSPLHF	TGCAGTGCTAAAATCCGGGACATCGGCTCCTATAATTCACCCCTCCACTTT
TRBD1	TRBV4-3	TRBJ1-4	few	CASSQDRAGGNEKLFF	TGCGCCAGCAGCCAAGATCGGGCAGGGGGCAATGAAAAACTGTTTTTT
.	TRBV7-2	TRBJ1-6	few	CASSSLGADSPLHF	TGTGCCAGCAGCTCTTTGGGCGCGGATTCACCCCTCCACTTT
TRBD1	TRBV3-1	TRBJ2-3	few	CASSPNYGTGGKTDTQYF	TGTGCCAGCAGCCCAAATTACGGGACAGGGGGGAAGACAGATACGCAGTATTTT
TRBD1	TRBV4-3	TRBJ2-3	few	CASSQEGQSLRADTQYF	TGCGCCAGCAGCCAAGAGGGACAGTCATTGCGGGCAGATACGCAGTATTTT
.	TRBV3-1	TRBJ2-7	.	CASSQVDPDPNYEQYF	TGTGCCAGCAGCCAAGTGGATCCGGACCCGAACTACGAGCAGTACTTC
TRBD2	TRBV4-3	TRBJ2-3	.	CASSQGLLTDTQYF	TGCGCCAGCAGCCAGGGACTACTCACAGATACGCAGTATTTT
.	TRBV5-1	TRBJ2-5	many	CASSLVYQETQYF	TGCGCCAGCAGCTTGGTATACCAAGAGACCCAGTACTTC
.	TRBV27	TRBJ2-3	.	CASSLLVDTDTQYF	TGTGCCAGCAGTTTATTAGTCGACACAGATACGCAGTATTTT
.	TRBV7-6	TRBJ2-7	.	CASGGDGAYEQYF	TGTGCCAGCGGGGGCGATGGGGCCTACGAGCAGTACTTC
.	TRBV5-1	TRBJ2-3	many	CASSLNAPQRDTQYF	TGCGCCAGCAGCTTGAATGCCCCCCAACGAGATACGCAGTATTTT
.	TRBV12-3/TRBV12-4	TRBJ1-6	many	CASREPGQTSPLHF	TGTGCCAGCAGGGAACCGGGACAAACTTCACCCCTCCACTTT
.	TRBV29-1	TRBJ2-3	few	CSVGGDRSDTQYF	TGCAGCGTGGGGGGGGACAGATCAGATACGCAGTATTTT
TRBD2	TRBV20-1	TRBJ2-4	.	CSARGLAGAKNIQYF	TGCAGTGCTAGAGGCCTAGCGGGAGCCAAAAACATTCAGTACTTC
TRBD2	TRBV2	TRBJ2-7	.	CASMPGLAGYPSYEQYF	TGTGCCAGCATGCCAGGACTAGCGGGGTACCCCTCCTACGAGCAGTACTTC
.	TRBV7-2	TRBJ2-1	.	CASSLGYGGTYNEQFF	TGTGCCAGCAGCTTAGGGTACGGTGGGACCTACAATGAGCAGTTCTTC
TRBD2	TRBV5-1	TRBJ2-1	.	CASSLRAGGNEQFF	TGCGCCAGCAGCTTGCGAGCGGGAGGTAATGAGCAGTTCTTC
.	TRBV7-2	TRBJ2-1	.	CASSKGSGGESEQFF	TGTGCCAGCAGCAAGGGGTCCGGGGGAGAGAGTGAGCAGTTCTTC
.	TRBV20-1	TRBJ2-1	few	CSARDLDEQFF	TGCAGTGCTAGAGATCTCGATGAGCAGTTCTTC
.	TRBV12-3/TRBV12-4	TRBJ1-5	.	CASSLSGPNQPQHF	TGTGCCAGCAGTTTGTCAGGGCCCAATCAGCCCCAGCATTTT
TRBD1	TRBV5-1	TRBJ2-7	.	CASSRDRRSYEQYF	TGCGCCAGCAGCCGGGACAGGAGATCCTACGAGCAGTACTTC
.	TRBV20-1	TRBJ2-3	few	CSARGVASSDADTQYF	TGCAGTGCTAGGGGGGTAGCGTCGAGCGATGCGGATACGCAGTATTTT
TRBD2	TRBV5-1	TRBJ2-3	.	CASSSKLAGGPGDTQYF	TGCGCCAGCAGCTCGAAACTAGCGGGGGGCCCTGGAGATACGCAGTATTTT
.	TRBV5-1	TRBJ2-7	.	CASSLAWWTESSYEQYF	TGCGCCAGCAGCTTGGCCTGGTGGACAGAAAGCTCCTACGAGCAGTACTTC
TRBD1	TRBV4-3	TRBJ1-2	.	CASSQVGSTGGYGYTF	TGCGCCAGCAGCCAAGTGGGATCTACAGGGGGCTATGGCTACACCTTC
TRBD1	TRBV4-3	TRBJ2-3	.	CASSQVRTGELDTQYF	TGCGCCAGCAGCCAAGTTAGGACAGGCGAGTTAGATACGCAGTATTTT
.	TRBV18	TRBJ1-5	many	CASSRDSNQPQHF	TGTGCCAGCAGCCGGGACAGCAATCAGCCCCAGCATTTT
.	TRBV7-9	TRBJ2-1	.	CASSSTPGTGSYNEQFF	TGTGCCAGCAGCTCTACCCCCGGCACGGGCTCCTACAATGAGCAGTTCTTC
TRBD1	TRBV6-1	TRBJ2-2	few	CASSRGQFYGELFF	TGTGCCAGCAGTAGGGGACAGTTTTACGGGGAGCTGTTTTTT
TRBD1	TRBV6-2/TRBV6-3	TRBJ1-6	.	CASSSTQGDSGPLHF	TGTGCCAGCAGTTCTACGCAGGGGGACTCAGGACCCCTCCACTTT
.	TRBV6-2/TRBV6-3	TRBJ2-5	many	CASRSPRWRAGETQYF	TGTGCCAGCAGAAGCCCTCGGTGGCGGGCCGGAGAGACCCAGTACTTC
TRBD2	TRBV5-1	TRBJ2-7	.	CASSSTSGAGEQYF	TGCGCCAGCAGTTCGACTAGCGGGGCGGGGGAGCAGTACTTC
TRBD1	TRBV25-1	TRBJ1-2	few	CASSRTGYNYGYTF	TGTGCCAGTAGTCGGACAGGGTATAACTATGGCTACACCTTC
TRBD1	TRBV12-3/TRBV12-4	TRBJ2-7	few	CASSRSDRDSHEQYF	TGTGCCAGCAGCAGATCTGACCGGGACAGCCACGAGCAGTACTTC
.	TRBV12-3/TRBV12-4	TRBJ2-7	many	CASSLSASYEQYF	TGTGCCAGCAGTTTAAGCGCGTCCTACGAGCAGTACTTC
.	TRBV2	TRBJ2-5	few	CASSVVRETQYF	TGTGCCAGCAGTGTGGTGAGAGAGACCCAGTACTTC
TRBD2	TRBV6-2/TRBV6-3	TRBJ2-1	many	CASQPGLASHEQFF	TGTGCCAGCCAACCGGGACTAGCGTCCCATGAGCAGTTCTTC
.	TRBV20-1	TRBJ1-1	.	CSARPQPNTEAFF	TGCAGTGCTAGACCCCAGCCGAACACTGAAGCTTTCTTT
.	TRBV5-5	TRBJ1-6	.	CASSSGGVNSPLHF	TGTGCCAGCAGCTCGGGGGGGGTGAATTCACCCCTCCACTTT
TRBD1	TRBV28	TRBJ2-1	.	CASSFRTGEGNWNEQFF	TGTGCCAGCAGTTTTAGGACAGGGGAAGGTAATTGGAATGAGCAGTTCTTC
.	TRBV5-6	TRBJ2-7	many	CASSLGTSWTYEQYF	TGTGCCAGCAGCCTCGGAACTAGCTGGACCTACGAGCAGTACTTC
TRBD1	TRBV29-1	TRBJ2-7	few	CSVGGQDLYEQYF	TGCAGCGTGGGGGGACAGGATCTCTACGAGCAGTACTTC
.	TRBV7-2	TRBJ2-1	many	CASSFGRLTYNEQFF	TGTGCCAGCAGCTTCGGGAGATTAACCTACAATGAGCAGTTCTTC
TRBD2	TRBV7-3	TRBJ2-3	few	CASSPKGTSGGTDTQYF	TGTGCCAGCAGCCCCAAGGGGACTAGCGGGGGCACAGATACGCAGTATTTT
.	TRBV2	TRBJ1-1	.	CASSVYGASRGAFF	TGTGCCAGCAGTGTATACGGGGCTAGTCGGGGAGCTTTCTTT